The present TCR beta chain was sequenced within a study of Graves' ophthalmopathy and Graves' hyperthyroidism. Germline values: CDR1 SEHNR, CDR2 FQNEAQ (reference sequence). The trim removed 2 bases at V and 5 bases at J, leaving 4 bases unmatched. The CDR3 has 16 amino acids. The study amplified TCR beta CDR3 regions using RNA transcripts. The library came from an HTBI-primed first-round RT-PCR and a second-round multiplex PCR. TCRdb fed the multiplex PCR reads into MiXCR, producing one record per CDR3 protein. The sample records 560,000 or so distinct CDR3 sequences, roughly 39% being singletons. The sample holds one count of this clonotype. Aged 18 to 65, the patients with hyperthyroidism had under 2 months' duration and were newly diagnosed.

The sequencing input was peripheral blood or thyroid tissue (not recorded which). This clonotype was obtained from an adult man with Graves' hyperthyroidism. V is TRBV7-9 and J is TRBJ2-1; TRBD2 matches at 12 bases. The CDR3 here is CASSLRLAGVDNEQFF. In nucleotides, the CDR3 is TGTGCCAGCAGCTTACGACTAGCGGGAGTCGACAATGAGCAGTTCTTC.